The 26 T cell receptor beta chains listed next were all sequenced from one sample in a study of siplizumab effects on memory and regulatory T cells. Produced via immunoSEQ multiplex PCR; TCRdb's table is partial and in-frame only. Among about 110,000 clones listed, just under 95% were seen once. The sequencing input was CD4+ T cells sorted from blood. The receptors shown here come from a human donor in good health.

The chain couples TRBV18 to TRBJ1-4; 7 bases map to TRBD1. Germline-derived CDR1 and CDR2 are KGHSH and LQKENI. The CDR3 has 15 residues. Trimming removed 2 bases from V and 8 bases from J; junction bases left unmatched: 8. CDR3 sequence reads: CASSPKGQEPEKLFF. In nucleotides, the CDR3 is TGTGCCAGCTCACCAAAAGGACAGGAGCCCGAAAAACTGTTTTTT.

The chain joins TRBV5-1 to TRBJ2-4; D not resolved. Germline loops: CDR1 SGHRS, CDR2 YFSETQ. V lost 3 bases, J lost 0 bases, and 19 bases lay in between. The CDR3 consists of 18 residues. The CDR3 sequence is CASSSDAEAPLAKNIQYF. DNA for the CDR3: TGCGCCAGCAGCTCGGACGCCGAAGCCCCTCTAGCCAAAAACATTCAGTACTTC. Filled out from reference TRBV5-1 and TRBJ2-4, the complete variable domain reads KAGVTQTPRYLIKTRGQQVTLSCSPISGHRSVSWYQQTPGQGLQFLFEYFSETQRNKGNFPGRFSGRQFSNSRSEMNVSTLELGDSALYLCASSSDAEAPLAKNIQYFGAGTRLSVL.

The chain is built from TRBV5-1 and TRBJ2-3; the D is unclear. This CDR3 is built from 16 residues. CDR1 SGHRS and CDR2 YFSETQ come from the germline V gene. The ends were cut back, 1 base at V and 1 base at J, with 13 bases in the middle. The CDR3 is CASSLSPVIGTDTQYF. The DNA of the CDR3 is TGCGCCAGCAGCTTGTCTCCAGTAATTGGCACAGATACGCAGTATTTT.

The CDR3: CASREDTGSNTIYF. CDR3 DNA sequence: TGTGCCAGCAGGGAGGACACAGGGAGTAACACCATATATTTT. The V call is TRBV27, the J call TRBJ1-3, with D perhaps TRBD1 (6 bases). Germline V gene data show CDR1 as MNHEY and CDR2 as SMNVEV (reference sequence). The V gene lost 6 bases and the J gene lost 7 bases, with 16 bases spanning the gap. The CDR3 has 14 amino acids.

This chain connects TRBV7-2 to TRBJ2-1; D remains unclear. CDR3 length: 14 residues. CDR1 is SGHTA and CDR2 is FQGNSA in the germline V gene. V was trimmed by 2 bases and J by 7 bases, leaving 12 bases between them. The DNA for the CDR3 is TGTGCCAGCAGCTTACGGGCGGTGAGTAATGAGCAGTTCTTC. Translation: CASSLRAVSNEQFF.

The count of this clone is one. This rearrangement joins TRBV5-1 to TRBJ2-7; TRBD1 matches at 7 bases. The V segment lost 2 bases and the J segment 4 bases; nucleotides outside the gene matches: 6. From germline, CDR1 is SGHRS and CDR2 YFSETQ. This CDR3 region has 14 residues. The CDR3 spells CASSFGDSSYEQYF. In DNA, the CDR3 is TGCGCCAGCAGCTTCGGGGACAGTAGTTACGAGCAGTACTTC. Drawing the rest from reference TRBV5-1 and TRBJ2-7, the complete variable domain is KAGVTQTPRYLIKTRGQQVTLSCSPISGHRSVSWYQQTPGQGLQFLFEYFSETQRNKGNFPGRFSGRQFSNSRSEMNVSTLELGDSALYLCASSFGDSSYEQYFGPGTRLTVT.

The CDR3: CASSPVGKGNTIYF. For the CDR3, the DNA is TGTGCCAGCTCACCGGTGGGGAAAGGAAACACCATATATTTT. The rearrangement links TRBV18 to TRBJ1-3; D uncertain. The germline CDR1 and CDR2 sequences are KGHSH and LQKENI. The CDR3 contains 14 residues. Trimming cost V 3 bases and J 4 bases, with 10 bases left between them.

The chain couples TRBV19 to TRBJ1-1; the D is unclear. The CDR3 contains 17 residues. V lost 8 bases and J 2 bases, leaving 24 bases between the germline ends. CDR1 is LNHDA and CDR2 is SQIVND in the germline V gene (reference sequence). The chain's CDR3 is CASSPRVFGGRNTEAFF. DNA for the CDR3: TGTGCCAGTTCGCCCCGGGTCTTCGGCGGGAGAAACACTGAAGCTTTCTTT.

The CDR3 coding sequence is TGCGCCAGCAGTGATGGGGCTAGCGGGACCGTAAACTACGAGCAGTACTTC. It translates to CASSDGASGTVNYEQYF. The gene calls are TRBV10-1 and TRBJ2-7; 9 positions agree with TRBD2. The germline V gene has CDR1 WNHNN and CDR2 SYGVQD (reference sequence). This CDR3 spans 17 amino acids. With V trimmed by 3 bases and J by 3 bases, 12 bases remained unmatched.

The chain is built from TRBV10-3 and TRBJ1-4, with TRBD1 matching over 7 bases. V gave up 6 bases and J gave up 7 bases; unmatched junction bases: 14. CDR3 length: 16 residues. Germline V lookup: CDR1 ENHRY, CDR2 SYGVKD. The CDR3 sequence is CAIREEGGGAGEKLFF. The CDR3 region has the DNA TGTGCCATCAGAGAAGAGGGAGGGGGCGCAGGTGAAAAACTGTTTTTT.

The V and J genes are TRBV11-2 and TRBJ1-4, with D uncertain. This CDR3 comprises 14 residues. CDR1 and CDR2 (germline): SGHAT, FQNNGV. Trimming shortened V by 0 bases and J by 0 bases, and 2 bases separated the two germline ends. The chain's CDR3 is CASSLEATNEKLFF. DNA for the CDR3: TGTGCCAGCAGCTTAGAGGCAACTAATGAAAAACTGTTTTTT.

The V gene is TRBV29-1, the J gene TRBJ2-7; a weak D match, TRBD2 (6 bases). Germline CDR1 reads SQVTM; CDR2 reads ANQGSEA. The CDR3 extends over 14 amino acids. With 6 bases removed from V and 4 bases from J, the gap between germline ends came to 19 bases. This chain's CDR3 is CSVFGAGGTYEQYF. The CDR3, as DNA: TGCAGCGTCTTTGGGGCTGGAGGGACTTACGAGCAGTACTTC.

This chain's CDR3 is CASSLVKTDTQYF. CDR3 DNA sequence: TGTGCCAGCAGCTTAGTAAAGACAGATACGCAGTATTTT. This chain connects TRBV7-2 to TRBJ2-3; no clear D. CDR1 is SGHTA, CDR2 FQGNSA, per germline. V shed 1 base and J shed 3 bases, with 5 bases lying between them. CDR3 length equals 13 residues.

The chain links TRBV6-5 to TRBJ2-7; 9 bases line up with TRBD1. The CDR3 runs 15 residues. Germline V gives CDR1 MNHEY, CDR2 SVGAGI. V dropped 0 bases and J dropped 3; count of bases not matched to a gene: 3. The chain's CDR3 is CASSYSSGQGYEQYF. The CDR3 coding sequence is TGTGCCAGCAGTTACTCTTCGGGACAGGGCTACGAGCAGTACTTC.

This sequence joins TRBV14 and TRBJ1-4, with 7 bases that match TRBD1. The V and J ends lost 4 bases and 3 bases, in that order; junction bases with no gene match: 8. There are 16 residues in the CDR3. The germline CDR1 and CDR2 sequences are SGHDN and FVKESK. DNA for the CDR3: TGTGCCAGCAGCCTAGTTTTCGGGACAGCTAATGAAAAACTGTTTTTT. Its protein product is CASSLVFGTANEKLFF.

V gene TRBV6-1 combines with J gene TRBJ2-1; unclear D gene. Per germline, CDR1 MNHNS and CDR2 SASEGT. The CDR3 extends over 11 amino acids. Trimming shortened V by 2 bases and J by 11 bases, and 7 bases separated the two germline ends. CDR3 DNA sequence: TGTGCCAGCAGTGAACGGTACCAGCAGTTCTTC. Translating it yields CASSERYQQFF.

For this clone: Other DNA sequences in the sample encode the same CDR3. This CDR3 is CSARGPYEQYF. CDR3 in DNA: TGCAGTGCTAGAGGACCATACGAGCAGTACTTC. The chain couples TRBV20-1 to TRBJ2-7; D is unresolved. CDR1 and CDR2 from the germline V gene are DFQATT and SNEGSKA (reference sequence). V dropped 1 base and J dropped 4 bases, with 5 bases sitting between them. CDR3 length: 11 amino acids.

V and J are TRBV7-9 and TRBJ1-2; possibly TRBD1 for D (6 bases). The CDR3 is made up of 15 amino acids. V lost 5 bases, J lost 4 bases, and 17 bases lay in between. Germline CDR1 reads SEHNR; CDR2 reads FQNEAQ (reference sequence). The CDR3 spells CASSASRQDPYGYTF. The CDR3 nucleotides are TGTGCCAGCAGCGCCTCACGACAGGACCCCTATGGCTACACCTTC.

A few counts support this clone. The genes are TRBV30 and TRBJ1-1; TRBD1 matches 8 bases. V was clipped by 1 base and J by 9 bases; unmatched bases: 7. The CDR3 sequence is 13 residues long. Germline V gives CDR1 GTSNPN, CDR2 SVGIG (reference sequence). In DNA form, the CDR3 reads TGTGCCTGGAGTGGGACAGGGCGGATTCAAGCTTTCTTT. This codes for CAWSGTGRIQAFF.

The chain carries TRBV11-2 and TRBJ1-6; TRBD1 agrees at 10 bases. Germline CDR1 SGHAT, CDR2 FQNNGV. This CDR3 comprises 15 residues. The trim removed 5 bases at V and 10 bases at J, leaving 8 bases unmatched. Written as DNA, the CDR3 is TGTGCCAGCAGCCCAGGGACAGGGGTAGGATCACCCCTCCACTTT. Translated, it gives CASSPGTGVGSPLHF. The entire variable domain, with the rest obtained from reference TRBV11-2 and TRBJ1-6, is as follows: EAGVAQSPRYKIIEKRQSVAFWCNPISGHATLYWYQQILGQGPKLLIQFQNNGVVDDSQLPKDRFSAERLKGVDSTLKIQPAKLEDSAVYLCASSPGTGVGSPLHFGNGTRLTVT.

Only a few counts were recorded for this clone. J is TRBJ1-1 and V is TRBV18; D gene uncertain. The V gene lost 3 bases and the J gene lost 1 base, with 9 bases spanning the gap. The CDR3 totals 14 residues. From germline, CDR1 is KGHSH and CDR2 LQKENI. CDR3 coding DNA: TGTGCCAGCTCACCCCTATCACGGAACACTGAAGCTTTCTTT. Translated: CASSPLSRNTEAFF.

The genes are TRBV19 and TRBJ1-2, with 10 bases lining up with TRBD1. The V and J ends lost 8 bases and 4 bases, in that order; junction bases with no gene match: 10. CDR1 is LNHDA and CDR2 is SQIVND in the germline V gene (reference sequence). This CDR3 is built from 15 residues. The CDR3 nucleotides are TGTGCCAGTGCGAACCGGGACAGGGGACTCTATGGCTACACCTTC. It encodes CASANRDRGLYGYTF. Filled out from reference TRBV19 and TRBJ1-2, the complete variable domain reads DGGITQSPKYLFRKEGQNVTLSCEQNLNHDAMYWYRQDPGQGLRLIYYSQIVNDFQKGDIAEGYSVSREKKESFPLTVTSAQKNPTAFYLCASANRDRGLYGYTFGSGTRLTVV.

This clone was seen a few times. The chain employs TRBV25-1 and TRBJ2-5, with D hard to call. The CDR3 length is 12 residues. Germline loops: CDR1 MGHDK, CDR2 SYGVNS. Deletions cut 7 bases from V and 1 base from J, with 7 bases between. The chain's CDR3 is CASKGSQETQYF. As DNA, the CDR3 is TGTGCCAGCAAGGGCAGCCAAGAGACCCAGTACTTC.

The chain couples TRBV7-9 to TRBJ1-2; maybe TRBD1 (6 bases). CDR1 SEHNR and CDR2 FQNEAQ come from the germline V gene (reference sequence). Deletions cut 0 bases from V and 7 bases from J, with 9 bases between. The CDR3 spans 13 residues. The CDR3 DNA reads as TGTGCCAGCAGCTTAGCAGGGGGAGGTGGCTACACCTTC. Translated, it gives CASSLAGGGGYTF.

This chain connects TRBV6-5 to TRBJ2-7; 9 positions agree with TRBD2. Per the germline V gene, CDR1 is MNHEY and CDR2 is SVGAGI. The CDR3 has 15 amino acids. Trimming cost V 7 bases and J 4 bases; bases outside gene matches: 11. The CDR3 nucleotides read TGTGCCAGCAATCCTGGGGCTAGCGGGGATTACGAGCAGTACTTC. Translating gives CASNPGASGDYEQYF.

The J gene is TRBJ1-5, the V gene TRBV2, with D possibly matching TRBD1 (6 bases). The V end was cut by 5 bases, the J end by 2 bases, with 13 bases between. CDR3 length equals 15 residues. Germline assignment: CDR1 SNHLY and CDR2 FYNNEI. Written as DNA, the CDR3 is TGTGCCAGCAGTAAGGGGGAGTCGGGCAATCAGCCCCAGCATTTT. Translation: CASSKGESGNQPQHF. Supplemented by reference TRBV2 and TRBJ1-5, the full variable domain reads EPEVTQTPSHQVTQMGQEVILRCVPISNHLYFYWYRQILGQKVEFLVSFYNNEISEKSEIFDDQFSVERPDGSNFTLKIRSTKLEDSAMYFCASSKGESGNQPQHFGDGTRLSIL.